The clone carrying this T cell receptor beta chain turned up a few times. This may be a read error, as it is one base from a much larger clone. The data are from a study of T cells in Graves' hyperthyroidism and ophthalmopathy. Amplification of TCR beta CDR3 regions used RNA as the template. Researchers ran a first-round RT-PCR on the TCR CDR3 using the HTBI primer set. TCRdb reprocessed the multiplex PCR reads via MiXCR and lists one record per CDR3 protein. This sample has around 690,000 distinct CDR3 sequences, with around 20% found just once. Germline V CDR1 and CDR2: SEHNR, FQNEAQ (reference sequence). Trimming cost V 1 base and J 7 bases, with 7 bases left between them. This CDR3 is built from 12 residues.

The receptor was isolated from a young man with Graves' ophthalmopathy. The chain links TRBV7-9 to TRBJ1-1; no firm D call. The sample taken for sequencing was blood. CDR3 nucleotides: TGTGCCAGCAGCTTAGGGCAGAGTGAAGCTTTCTTT. Its translation: CASSLGQSEAFF.